This T cell receptor beta chain was sequenced in a study of blood T cell repertoires in COVID-19. Study details: Some COVID-19 samples were acute and others convalescent; all came from the United States, Italy and Spain. PBMCs, B-cell-depleted T cells, or T cells were the source of the cDNA or gDNA that made up the material.

Per the original data handling: Nucleated cell counts were estimated from reference gene primer amplification. TCRdb keeps only in-frame clones here, not all; method: immunoSEQ multiplex PCR. That table gives V, J and clone size, and the DNA gave D and trimming. The profile shows about 240,000 clones, about 90% of them singletons. This CDR3 region has 13 residues. Trimming took off 5 bases at V and 6 bases at J, with 13 bases between the two ends. Material: peripheral blood. This clonotype was obtained from a man between 60 and 70 years old who had recovered from COVID-19. The rearrangement links TRBV12-3 or TRBV12-4 to TRBJ1-1; a possible D gene is TRBD1 (5 bases). The CDR3 is CASSRGGAAEAFF. The CDR3 coding sequence is TGTGCCAGCAGTCGCGGAGGGGCCGCTGAAGCTTTCTTT.